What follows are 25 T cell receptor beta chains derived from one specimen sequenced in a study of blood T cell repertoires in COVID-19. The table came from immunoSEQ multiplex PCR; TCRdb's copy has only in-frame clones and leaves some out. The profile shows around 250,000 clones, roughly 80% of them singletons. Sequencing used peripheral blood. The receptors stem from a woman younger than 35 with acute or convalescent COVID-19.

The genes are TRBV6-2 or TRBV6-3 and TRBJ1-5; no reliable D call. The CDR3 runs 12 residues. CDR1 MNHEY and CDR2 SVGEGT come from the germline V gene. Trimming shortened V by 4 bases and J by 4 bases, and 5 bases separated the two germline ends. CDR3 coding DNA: TGTGCCAGCAGTTTTCCAAATCAGCCCCAGCATTTT. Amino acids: CASSFPNQPQHF.

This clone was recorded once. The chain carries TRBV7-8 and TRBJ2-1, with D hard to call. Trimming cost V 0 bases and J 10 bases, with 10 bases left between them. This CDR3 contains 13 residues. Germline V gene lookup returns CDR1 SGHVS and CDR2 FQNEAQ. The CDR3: CASSLALPVEQFF. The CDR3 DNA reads TGTGCCAGCAGCTTAGCCCTCCCAGTAGAGCAGTTCTTC.

In DNA form, the CDR3 reads TGTGCCAGCAGTTACTTAGGACAGCCGAACACCGGGGAGCTGTTTTTT. Translating gives CASSYLGQPNTGELFF. The chain couples TRBV6-5 to TRBJ2-2; TRBD1 is a possible D gene (6 bases). V was trimmed by 1 base and J by 0 bases, leaving 9 bases between them. This CDR3 has 16 amino acids. Germline CDR1 and CDR2: MNHEY and SVGAGI.

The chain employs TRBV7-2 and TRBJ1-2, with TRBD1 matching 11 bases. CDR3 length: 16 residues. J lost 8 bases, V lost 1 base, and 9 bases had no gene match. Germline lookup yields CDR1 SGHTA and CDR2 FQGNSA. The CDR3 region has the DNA TGTGCCAGCAGCTTAGGCCCGGGACAGGGGGAGCAGGGCTACACCTTC. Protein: CASSLGPGQGEQGYTF.

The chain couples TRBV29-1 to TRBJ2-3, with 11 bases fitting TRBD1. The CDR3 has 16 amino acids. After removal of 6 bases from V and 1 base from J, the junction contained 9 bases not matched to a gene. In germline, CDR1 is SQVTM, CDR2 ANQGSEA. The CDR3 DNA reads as TGCAGCGTGGCGAAGGGACAGGGGGTTGGCACAGATACGCAGTATTTT. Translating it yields CSVAKGQGVGTDTQYF.

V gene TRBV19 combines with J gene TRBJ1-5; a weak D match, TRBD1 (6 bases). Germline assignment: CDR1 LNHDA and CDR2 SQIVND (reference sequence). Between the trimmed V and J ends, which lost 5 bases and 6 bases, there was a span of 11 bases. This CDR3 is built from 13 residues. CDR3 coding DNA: TGTGCCAGTAGTCAAACAGGGTTTCAGCCCCAGCATTTT. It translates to CASSQTGFQPQHF.

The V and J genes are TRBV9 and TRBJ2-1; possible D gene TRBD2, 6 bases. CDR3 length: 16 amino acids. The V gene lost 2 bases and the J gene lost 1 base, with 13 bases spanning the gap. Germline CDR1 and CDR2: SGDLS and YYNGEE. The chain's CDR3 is CASSVGWAGSYNEQFF. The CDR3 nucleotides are TGTGCCAGCAGCGTCGGGTGGGCGGGGTCCTACAATGAGCAGTTCTTC.

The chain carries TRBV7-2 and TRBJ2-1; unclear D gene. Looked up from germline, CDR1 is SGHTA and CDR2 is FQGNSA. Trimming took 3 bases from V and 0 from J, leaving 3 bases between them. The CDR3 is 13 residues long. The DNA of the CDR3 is TGTGCCAGCAGCTTCTCCTCCTACAATGAGCAGTTCTTC. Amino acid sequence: CASSFSSYNEQFF.

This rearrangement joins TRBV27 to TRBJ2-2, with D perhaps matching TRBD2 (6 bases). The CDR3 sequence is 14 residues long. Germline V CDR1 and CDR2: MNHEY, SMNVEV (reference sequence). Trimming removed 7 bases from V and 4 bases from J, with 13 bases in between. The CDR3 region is CASTPEGRTGELFF. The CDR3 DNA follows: TGTGCCAGCACCCCGGAGGGGCGCACCGGGGAGCTGTTTTTT.

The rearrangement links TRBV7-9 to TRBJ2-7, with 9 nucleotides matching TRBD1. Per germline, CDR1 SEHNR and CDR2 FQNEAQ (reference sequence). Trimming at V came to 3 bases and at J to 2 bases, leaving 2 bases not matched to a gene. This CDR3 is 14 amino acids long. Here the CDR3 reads CASSLGQGTYEQYF. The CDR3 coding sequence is TGTGCCAGCAGCTTGGGACAGGGAACCTACGAGCAGTACTTC.

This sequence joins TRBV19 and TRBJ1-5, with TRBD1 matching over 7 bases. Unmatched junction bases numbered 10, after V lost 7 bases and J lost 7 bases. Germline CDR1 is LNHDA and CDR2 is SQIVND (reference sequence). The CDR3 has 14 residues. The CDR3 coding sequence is TGTGCCAGTACCACGACAGGGAGCGGACAGCCCCAGCATTTT. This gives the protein CASTTTGSGQPQHF.

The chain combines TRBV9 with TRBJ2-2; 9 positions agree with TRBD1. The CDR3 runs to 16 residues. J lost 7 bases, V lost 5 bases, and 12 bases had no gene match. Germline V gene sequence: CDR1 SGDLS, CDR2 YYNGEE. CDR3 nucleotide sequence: TGTGCCAGCAGTGAAACCGGGACAGGGTCCGACGGGGAGCTGTTTTTT. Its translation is CASSETGTGSDGELFF.

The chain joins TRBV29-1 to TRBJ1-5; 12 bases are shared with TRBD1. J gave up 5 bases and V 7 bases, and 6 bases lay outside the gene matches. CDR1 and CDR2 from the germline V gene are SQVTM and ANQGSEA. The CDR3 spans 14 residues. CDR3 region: CSATGTGGDQPQHF. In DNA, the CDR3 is TGCAGCGCCACCGGGACAGGGGGCGATCAGCCCCAGCATTTT.

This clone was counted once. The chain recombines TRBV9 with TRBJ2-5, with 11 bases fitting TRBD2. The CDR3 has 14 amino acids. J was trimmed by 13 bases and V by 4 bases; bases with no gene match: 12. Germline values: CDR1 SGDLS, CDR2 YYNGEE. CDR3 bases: TGTGCCAGCAGCCCAAGTGGGACTAGCGGTTTGGGGTACTTC. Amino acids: CASSPSGTSGLGYF. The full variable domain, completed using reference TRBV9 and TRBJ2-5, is DSGVTQTPKHLITATGQRVTLRCSPRSGDLSVYWYQQSLDQGLQFLIQYYNGEERAKGNILERFSAQQFPDLHSELNLSSLELGDSALYFCASSPSGTSGLGYFGPGTRLLVL.

The CDR3 loop reads CASSIFTGTGANVLTF. The CDR3 nucleotides are TGTGCCAGTAGTATCTTTACAGGGACTGGGGCCAACGTCCTGACTTTC. The chain employs TRBV19 and TRBJ2-6, with a possible D match to TRBD1 (6 bases). CDR3 length equals 16 residues. Germline V gene lookup returns CDR1 LNHDA and CDR2 SQIVND (reference sequence). The V end was cut by 3 bases, the J end by 2 bases, with 11 bases between.

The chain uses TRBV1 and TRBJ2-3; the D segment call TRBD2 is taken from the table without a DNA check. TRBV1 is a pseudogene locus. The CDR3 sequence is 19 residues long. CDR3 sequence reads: CTSSPTGTSGGASTDTQYF. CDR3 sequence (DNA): TGCACCAGCAGCCCCACCGGGACTAGCGGGGGGGCTAGCACAGATACGCAGTATTTT.

CDR3: CASSQAGGRNTGELFF. CDR3 DNA: TGTGCCAGCAGCCAAGCCGGCGGGAGGAACACCGGGGAGCTGTTTTTT. The chain recombines TRBV4-2 with TRBJ2-2; 7 nucleotides align to TRBD2. Germline V gene data show CDR1 as LGHNA and CDR2 as YNFKEQ. There are 16 residues in the CDR3. The J segment lost 1 base and the V segment lost 1 base, leaving 3 bases of the junction unmatched.

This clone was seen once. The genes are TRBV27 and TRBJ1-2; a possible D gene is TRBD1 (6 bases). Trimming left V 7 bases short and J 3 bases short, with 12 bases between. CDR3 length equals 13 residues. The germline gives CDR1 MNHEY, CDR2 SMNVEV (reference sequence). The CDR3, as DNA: TGTGCCAGCATCGGACAGTCCGACTATGGCTACACCTTC. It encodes CASIGQSDYGYTF.

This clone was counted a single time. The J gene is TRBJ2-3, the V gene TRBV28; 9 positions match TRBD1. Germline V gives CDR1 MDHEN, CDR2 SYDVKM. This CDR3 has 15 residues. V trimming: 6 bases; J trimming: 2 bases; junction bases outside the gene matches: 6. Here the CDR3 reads CASRPTGGPTDTQYF. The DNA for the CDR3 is TGTGCCAGCAGGCCCACAGGGGGCCCCACAGATACGCAGTATTTT.

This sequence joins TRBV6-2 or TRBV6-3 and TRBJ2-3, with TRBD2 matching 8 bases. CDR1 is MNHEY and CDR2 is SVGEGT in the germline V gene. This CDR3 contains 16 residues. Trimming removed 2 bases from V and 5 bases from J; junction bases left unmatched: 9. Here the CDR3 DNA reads TGTGCCAGCAGTTACGATTTTAGCGGGGATGAAGATACGCAGTATTTT. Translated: CASSYDFSGDEDTQYF.

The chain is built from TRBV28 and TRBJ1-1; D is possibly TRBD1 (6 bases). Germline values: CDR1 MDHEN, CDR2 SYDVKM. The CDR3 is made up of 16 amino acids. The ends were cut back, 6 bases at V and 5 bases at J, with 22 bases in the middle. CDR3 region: CASRPTQGHFETEAFF. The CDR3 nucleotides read TGTGCCAGCAGACCTACCCAGGGACACTTCGAAACTGAAGCTTTCTTT.

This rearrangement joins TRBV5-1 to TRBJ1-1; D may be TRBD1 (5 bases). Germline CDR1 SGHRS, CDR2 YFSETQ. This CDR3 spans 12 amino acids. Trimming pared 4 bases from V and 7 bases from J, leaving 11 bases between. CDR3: CASSGGTVEAFF. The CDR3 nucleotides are TGCGCCAGCAGCGGCGGGACGGTTGAAGCTTTCTTT.

This CDR3 is CASAPGGREQYF. CDR3 nucleotides: TGTGCCAGTGCCCCGGGAGGGCGGGAGCAGTATTTT. The chain combines TRBV12-3 or TRBV12-4 with TRBJ2-3; 8 positions match TRBD2. V shed 9 bases and J 11 bases; nucleotides not matched to a gene: 10. The CDR3 totals 12 residues.

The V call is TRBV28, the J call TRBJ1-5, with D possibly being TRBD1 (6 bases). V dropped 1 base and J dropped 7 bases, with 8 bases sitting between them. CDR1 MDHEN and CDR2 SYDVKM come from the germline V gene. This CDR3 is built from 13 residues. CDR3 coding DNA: TGTGCCAGCAGTTTATCAGGGGACCAGCCCCAGCATTTT. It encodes CASSLSGDQPQHF. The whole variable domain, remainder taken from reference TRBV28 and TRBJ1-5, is DVKVTQSSRYLVKRTGEKVFLECVQDMDHENMFWYRQDPGLGLRLIYFSYDVKMKEKGDIPEGYSVSREKKERFSLILESASTNQTSMYLCASSLSGDQPQHFGDGTRLSIL.

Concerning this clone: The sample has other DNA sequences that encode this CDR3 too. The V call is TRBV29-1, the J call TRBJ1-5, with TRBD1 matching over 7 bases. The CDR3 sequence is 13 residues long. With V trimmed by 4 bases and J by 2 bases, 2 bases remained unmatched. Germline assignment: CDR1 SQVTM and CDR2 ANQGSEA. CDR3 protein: CSVGGTGNQPQHF. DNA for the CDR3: TGCAGCGTTGGCGGGACAGGCAATCAGCCCCAGCATTTT.